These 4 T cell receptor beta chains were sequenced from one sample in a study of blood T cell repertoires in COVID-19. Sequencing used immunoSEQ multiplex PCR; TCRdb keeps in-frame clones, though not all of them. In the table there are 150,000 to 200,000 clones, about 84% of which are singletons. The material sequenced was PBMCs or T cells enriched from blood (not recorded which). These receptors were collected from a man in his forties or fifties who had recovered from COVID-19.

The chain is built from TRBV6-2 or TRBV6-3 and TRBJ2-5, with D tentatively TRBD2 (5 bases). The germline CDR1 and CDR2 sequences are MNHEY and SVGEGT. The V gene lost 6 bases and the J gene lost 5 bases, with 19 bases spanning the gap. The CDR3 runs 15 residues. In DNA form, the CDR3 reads TGTGCCAGCAGCCAACCCCTTAGCGCTTGGGAGACCCAGTACTTC. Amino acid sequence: CASSQPLSAWETQYF.

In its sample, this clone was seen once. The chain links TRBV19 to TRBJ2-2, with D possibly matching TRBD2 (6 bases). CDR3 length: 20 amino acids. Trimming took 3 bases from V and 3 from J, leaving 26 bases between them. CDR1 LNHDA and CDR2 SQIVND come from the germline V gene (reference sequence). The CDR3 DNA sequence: TGTGCCAGTAGTATCGCGGTTAGGTGGAGGGGTCCTGGGGACACCGGGGAGCTGTTTTTT. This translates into CASSIAVRWRGPGDTGELFF.

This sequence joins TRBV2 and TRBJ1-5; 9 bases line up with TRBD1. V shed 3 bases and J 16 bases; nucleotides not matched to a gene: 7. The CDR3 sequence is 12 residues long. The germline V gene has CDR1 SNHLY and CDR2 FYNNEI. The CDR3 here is CASSESRDREHF. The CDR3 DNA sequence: TGTGCCAGCAGTGAGTCCCGGGACAGGGAACATTTT.

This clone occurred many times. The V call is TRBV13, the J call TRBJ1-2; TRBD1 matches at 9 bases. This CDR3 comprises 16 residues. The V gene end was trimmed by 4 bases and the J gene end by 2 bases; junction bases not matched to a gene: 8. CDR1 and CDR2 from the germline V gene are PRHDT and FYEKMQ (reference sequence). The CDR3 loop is CASSSRGQGENYGYTF. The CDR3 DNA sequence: TGTGCCAGCAGCTCTAGGGGACAGGGCGAAAACTATGGCTACACCTTC. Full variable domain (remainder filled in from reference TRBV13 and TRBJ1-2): AAGVIQSPRHLIKEKRETATLKCYPIPRHDTVYWYQQGPGQDPQFLISFYEKMQSDKGSIPDRFSAQQFSDYHSELNMSSLELGDSALYFCASSSRGQGENYGYTFGSGTRLTVV.